The clone carrying this TCR beta chain was seen repeatedly, ten times or more. The data belong to a study of T cell changes during pregnancy in multiple sclerosis. Assay: immunoSEQ multiplex PCR; the TCRdb copy retains only in-frame clones and omits some. This sample has over 35,000 clones, with around 90% found just once. The trim removed 1 base at V and 1 base at J, leaving 1 base unmatched. CDR3 length: 15 residues. Germline assignment: CDR1 MNHNS and CDR2 SASEGT. Sequenced here: CD8+ T cells from peripheral blood mononuclear cells, sampled before pregnancy. The TCR was taken from a female donor with multiple sclerosis, enrolled in a pregnancy study. V and J are TRBV6-1 and TRBJ2-5; 9 positions match TRBD1. The CDR3 is CASSEVTGGQETQYF. The CDR3 nucleotides read TGTGCCAGCAGTGAAGTGACAGGGGGCCAAGAGACCCAGTACTTC.